This T cell receptor (beta chain) was documented in a study of blood T cell repertoires in COVID-19 (dated by TCRdb to about 2020). About the investigation overall: Collaborator samples came from the United States, Italy and Spain and covered acute and convalescent phases of COVID-19. The material from the prospective study consisted of cDNA or gDNA derived from T cells, B-cell-depleted T cells, or PBMCs. The dataset comprised deeply sampled blood TCRbeta repertoires from subjects exposed to, actively infected with, or recovered from COVID-19. The repertoires were released in a freely available public database meant as a resource for research on the immune response to SARS-CoV-2. The samples were drawn from the first 160 participants of the ongoing ImmuneRACE study and from 1,254 subjects provided by 6 global collaborators. Sample metadata almost always included a de-identified subject ID, COVID-19 status, age in years and sex. Where HLA class I and class II types were available, the types were taken from metadata supplied by the sample provider, not from assay-based typing. Findings and caveats that apply to the study as a whole: How much clinical and demographic metadata was included differed by source and by participant, and the metadata was provided uncurated.

Note on this clone: Its specific antigen is unknown. Base qualities were left out, and no much larger clone turns up one base away.

Collaborating institutions collected whole blood in K2EDTA tubes following their own protocols. For TCRbeta analysis, collaborator samples were shipped as frozen whole blood, as isolated PBMCs, or as DNA extracted from either sample type. Trimming at the junction amounts to 4 bases on V and 3 bases on J, and the germline ends lie 16 bases apart. The CDR3 goes from the cysteine to the phenylalanine over 16 residues. Only CDR3 DNA remains: 48 bases, in frame from the first base. According to the germline V gene, CDR1 reads SGHAT and CDR2 reads FQNNGV. TCRbeta CDR3 regions were amplified from genomic DNA using the immunoSEQ Assay, a bias-controlled multiplex PCR. The paper's processing steps were these. The number of nucleated cells in each sample was estimated from the amplification of reference gene primers within the assay. Sequence reads were collapsed and filtered to measure the absolute abundance of every unique TCRbeta CDR3 rearrangement. For each sample, productive Simpson clonality was calculated as the square root of Simpson's diversity index over productive rearrangements. The source is immuneACCESS, and TCRdb retained only in-frame sequences with V and J called. Part of the clones is not carried over; for the studies checked, unresolved V genes explain less than half of this, and the remainder is unexplained. V and J calls and clone size are those listed in that table; D and trimming were worked out from the DNA. The sample table contains 150,000 to 200,000 clones; only one count was recorded for approximately 90% of them. The top ten constitute approximately 4.4% of the sample.

The chain links TRBV11-2 with TRBJ2-1; a weak D assignment points to TRBD1 (6 bases agree). The clonotype comes from a human donor in a cohort sampled during active COVID-19. Sequencing was done on a sample of peripheral blood. The CDR3 loop reads CASSSRQDPHYNEQFF. The nucleotides are TGTGCCAGCAGCTCACGACAGGACCCTCACTACAATGAGCAGTTCTTC.